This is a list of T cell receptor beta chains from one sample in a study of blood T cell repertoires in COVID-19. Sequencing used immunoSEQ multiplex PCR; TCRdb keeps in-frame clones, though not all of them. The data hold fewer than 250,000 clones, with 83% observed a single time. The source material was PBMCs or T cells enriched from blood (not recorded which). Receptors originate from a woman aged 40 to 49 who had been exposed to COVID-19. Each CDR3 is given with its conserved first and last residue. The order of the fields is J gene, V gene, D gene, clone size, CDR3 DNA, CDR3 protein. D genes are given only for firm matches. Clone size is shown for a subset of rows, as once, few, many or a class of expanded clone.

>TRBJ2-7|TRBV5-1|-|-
TGCGCCAGCAGCCGAGGACCCGAAGGGGGTGAGCAGTACTTC
CASSRGPEGGEQYF
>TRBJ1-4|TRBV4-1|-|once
TGCGCCAGCAATGAAAGACTTGCGAATGAAAAACTGTTTTTT
CASNERLANEKLFF
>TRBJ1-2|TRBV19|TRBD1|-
TGTGCCAGTAGGCCCGGACAGGCTAACTATGGCTACACCTTC
CASRPGQANYGYTF
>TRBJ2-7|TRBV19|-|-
TGTGCCAGTAGTACCCAGGGGGGACGTGGACGGAGCTCCTACGAGCAGTACTTC
CASSTQGGRGRSSYEQYF
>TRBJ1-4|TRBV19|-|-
TGTGCCAGTAGTATGGCCGCTTGGAATGAAAAACTGTTTTTT
CASSMAAWNEKLFF
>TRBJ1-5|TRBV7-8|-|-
TGTGCCAGCAGCTTTGAGCTGAGCAATCAGCCCCAGCATTTT
CASSFELSNQPQHF
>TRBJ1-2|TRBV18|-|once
TGTGCCAGCTCACCAATGGACAGACCTACGGCCGGCTACACCTTC
CASSPMDRPTAGYTF
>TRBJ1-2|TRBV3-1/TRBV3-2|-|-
TGTGCCAGCAGCCATCCGGACAGAGATAACTATGGCTACACCTTC
CASSHPDRDNYGYTF
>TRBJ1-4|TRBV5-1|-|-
TGCGCCAGCAGCTTTAACAGATTTAATGAAAAACTGTTTTTT
CASSFNRFNEKLFF
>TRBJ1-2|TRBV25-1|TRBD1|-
TGTGCCAGCAGGGACTCGGGACAGCACTATGGCTACACCTTC
CASRDSGQHYGYTF
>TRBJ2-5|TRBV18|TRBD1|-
TGTGCCAGCTCACTCGGACAGGTTGAAGGAGAGACCCAGTACTTC
CASSLGQVEGETQYF
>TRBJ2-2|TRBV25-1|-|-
TGTGCCAGCTCAGGCACCACCGGGGAGCTGTTTTTT
CASSGTTGELFF
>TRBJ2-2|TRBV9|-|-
TGTGCCAGCAGCGTTGAGGGCGGGTCGAACACCGGGGAGCTGTTTTTT
CASSVEGGSNTGELFF
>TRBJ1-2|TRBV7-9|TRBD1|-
TGTGCCAGCAGCCCTAGCGGGGGACAGGGCCGCGGCTACACCTTC
CASSPSGGQGRGYTF
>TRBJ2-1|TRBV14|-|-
TGTGCCAGCAGCCAAGGAGTGGTCTACAATGAGCAGTTCTTC
CASSQGVVYNEQFF
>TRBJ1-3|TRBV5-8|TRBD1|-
TGTGCCAGCAGTCTCGACAGGGCTGGAAACACCATATATTTT
CASSLDRAGNTIYF
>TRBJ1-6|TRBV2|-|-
TGTGCCAGCCACCGACAGGATCGGTCACCCCTCCACTTT
CASHRQDRSPLHF
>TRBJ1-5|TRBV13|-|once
TGTGCCAGCAGCTTAGGCCGGGGGGGATTTCAGCCCCAGCATTTT
CASSLGRGGFQPQHF
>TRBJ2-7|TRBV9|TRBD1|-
TGTGCCAGCAGCCCTGACAGGGATAGCTCCTACGAGCAGTACTTC
CASSPDRDSSYEQYF
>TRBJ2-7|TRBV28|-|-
TGTGCCAGCAGGAGTCCACAGGGCCCCTACGAGCAGTACTTC
CASRSPQGPYEQYF
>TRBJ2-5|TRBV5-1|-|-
TGCGCCAGCAGCCTTTGGCGGGGTGCCCAAGAGACCCAGTACTTC
CASSLWRGAQETQYF
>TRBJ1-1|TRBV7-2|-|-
TGTGCCAGCAGCTTATGGGGCGCCCCGGGCACTGAAGCTTTCTTT
CASSLWGAPGTEAFF
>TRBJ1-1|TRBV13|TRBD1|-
TGTGCCAGCAGCAAGGACAGGGGGACTGAAGCTTTCTTT
CASSKDRGTEAFF
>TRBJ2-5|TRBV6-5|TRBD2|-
TGTGCCAGCGGGACTAGCGGCCAAGAGACCCAGTACTTC
CASGTSGQETQYF
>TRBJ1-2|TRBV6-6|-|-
TGTGCCAGCAGCCTGGGGGGTTATGGGGACTATGGCTACACCTTC
CASSLGGYGDYGYTF
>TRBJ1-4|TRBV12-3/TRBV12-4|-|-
TGTGCCAGCCGACCGGGTAATGAAAAACTGTTTTTT
CASRPGNEKLFF
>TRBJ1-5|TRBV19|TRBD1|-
TGTGCCAGTAGAAATGACAGGGGCAATCAGCCCCAGCATTTT
CASRNDRGNQPQHF
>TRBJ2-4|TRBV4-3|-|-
TGCGCCAGCAGCCAAGAGAGGAGGCAGGGGCCGAAGGACATTCAGTACTTC
CASSQERRQGPKDIQYF
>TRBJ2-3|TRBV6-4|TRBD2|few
TGTGCCAGCAGTGAGGGCGGGGGGGCCGCAGATACGCAGTATTTT
CASSEGGGAADTQYF
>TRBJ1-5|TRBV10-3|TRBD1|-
TGTGCCATCAACCAGGGGGGCGATCAGCCCCAGCATTTT
CAINQGGDQPQHF
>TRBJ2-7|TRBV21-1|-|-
TGTGCCAGCAGCAAAGGGACAGGAGGGGTCTACGAGCAGTACTTC
CASSKGTGGVYEQYF
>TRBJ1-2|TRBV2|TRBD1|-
TGTGCCAGCAGTGGGACAGGGAACTATGGCTACACCTTC
CASSGTGNYGYTF
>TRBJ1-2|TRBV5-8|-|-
TGTGCCAGCAGCTTGGACCAGAACTATGGCTACACCTTC
CASSLDQNYGYTF